This TCR beta chain was observed in a study of post-analysis software for immune sequencing data. Study conclusions and caveats: Patients showed TRBV5-6, TRBV5-1 and TRBV20-1 among roughly 5 TRBV segments more frequent than in controls.

Prepared libraries of TCR beta cDNA carried unique molecular identifiers. MiXCR was run by TCRdb on the PCR reads, yielding one entry per CDR3 protein. The sample consists of about 820,000 distinct CDR3 sequences, approximately 53% of them appearing once. About this clonotype itself: Its antigen is as yet unknown.

The CDR3 loop spans 11 amino acids. Per the germline V gene, CDR1 is SGHTA and CDR2 is FQGNSA. V was shortened by 3 bases and J by 4 bases, with 3 bases between the two germline ends. This receptor was taken from a girl between 5 and 17 years old with multiple sclerosis. This chain uses TRBV7-2 with TRBJ1-1; D not resolved. Sequenced material: blood. The CDR3 here is CASSFFTEAFF. In DNA, the CDR3 is TGTGCCAGCAGCTTTTTCACTGAAGCTTTCTTT.